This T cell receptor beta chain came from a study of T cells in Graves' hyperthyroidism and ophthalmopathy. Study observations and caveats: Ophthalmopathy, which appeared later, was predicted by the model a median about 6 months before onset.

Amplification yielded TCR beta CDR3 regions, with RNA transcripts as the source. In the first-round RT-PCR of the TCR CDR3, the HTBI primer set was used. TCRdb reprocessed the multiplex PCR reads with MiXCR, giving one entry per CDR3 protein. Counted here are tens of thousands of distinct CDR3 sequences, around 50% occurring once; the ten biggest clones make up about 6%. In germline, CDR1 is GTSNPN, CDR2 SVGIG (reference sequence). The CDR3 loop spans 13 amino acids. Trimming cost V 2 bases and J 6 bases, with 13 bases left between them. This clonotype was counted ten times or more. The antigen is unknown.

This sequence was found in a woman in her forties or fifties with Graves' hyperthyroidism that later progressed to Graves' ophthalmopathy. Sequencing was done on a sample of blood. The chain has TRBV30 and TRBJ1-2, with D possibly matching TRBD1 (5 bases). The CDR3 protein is CAWSRKQEDGYTF. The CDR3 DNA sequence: TGTGCCTGGAGTCGGAAACAGGAAGATGGCTACACCTTC.